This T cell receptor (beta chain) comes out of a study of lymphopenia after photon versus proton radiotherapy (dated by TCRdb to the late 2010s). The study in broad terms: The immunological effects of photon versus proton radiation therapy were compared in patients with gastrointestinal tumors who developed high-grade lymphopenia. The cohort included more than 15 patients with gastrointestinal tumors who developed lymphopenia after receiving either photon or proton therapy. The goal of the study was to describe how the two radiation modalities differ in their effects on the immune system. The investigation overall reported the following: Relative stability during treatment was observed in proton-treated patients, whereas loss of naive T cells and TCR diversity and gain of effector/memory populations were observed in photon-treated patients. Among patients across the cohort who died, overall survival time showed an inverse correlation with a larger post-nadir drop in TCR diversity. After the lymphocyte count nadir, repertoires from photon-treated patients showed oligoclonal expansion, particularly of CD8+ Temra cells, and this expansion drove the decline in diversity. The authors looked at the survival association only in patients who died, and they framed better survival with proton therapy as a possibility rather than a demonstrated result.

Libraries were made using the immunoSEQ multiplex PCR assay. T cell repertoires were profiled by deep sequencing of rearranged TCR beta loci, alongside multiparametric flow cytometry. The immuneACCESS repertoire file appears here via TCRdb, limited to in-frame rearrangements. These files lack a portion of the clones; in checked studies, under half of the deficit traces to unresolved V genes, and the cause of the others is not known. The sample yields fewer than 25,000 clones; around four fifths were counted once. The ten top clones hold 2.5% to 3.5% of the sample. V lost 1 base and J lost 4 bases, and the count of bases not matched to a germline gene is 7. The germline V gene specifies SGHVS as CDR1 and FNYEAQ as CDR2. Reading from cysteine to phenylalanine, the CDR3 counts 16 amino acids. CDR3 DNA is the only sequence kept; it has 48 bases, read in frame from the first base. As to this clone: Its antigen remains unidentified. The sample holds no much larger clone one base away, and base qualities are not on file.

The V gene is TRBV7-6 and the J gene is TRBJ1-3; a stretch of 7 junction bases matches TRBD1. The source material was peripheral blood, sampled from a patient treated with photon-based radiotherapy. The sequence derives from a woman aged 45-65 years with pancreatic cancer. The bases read TGTGCCAGCAGCTTAGGGACAGGTCCCGGGGGAAACACCATATATTTT. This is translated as CASSLGTGPGGNTIYF.